The TCR beta chain under discussion was sequenced for a study of shared clonotypes between healthy human individuals. Study-wide context: Each donor contributed plates that comprised three CD4 naive, three CD4 memory, two CD8 naive and one CD8 memory.

Researchers divided each subset's genomic DNA evenly across several immunoSEQ plates. Using immunoSEQ multiplex PCR, the repertoire was profiled, and TCRdb retains in-frame clones only, with some absent. This sample carries 170,000 or so clones, around 63% of them seen once, and the ten largest clones take more than 9%. CDR3 size: 14 residues. V dropped 2 bases and J dropped 5 bases, with 12 bases sitting between them. Per germline, CDR1 SGHAT and CDR2 FQNNGV. The sequenced sample was memory CD4+ T cells sorted from blood. The subset is: CD45RA-negative fraction. The V call is TRBV11-2, the J call TRBJ1-2; D is possibly TRBD1 (5 bases). The TCR comes from a man between 25 and 39 years old in good health. CDR3 nucleotides: TGTGCCAGCAGCTTAACTCAGACAGCGTATGGCTACACCTTC. Its protein is CASSLTQTAYGYTF.